This TCR beta chain derives from a study of blood T cell repertoires in COVID-19. Study as a whole: Sources were T cells, B-cell-depleted T cells, or PBMCs; the material itself was cDNA or gDNA.

The V gene's germline CDR1 is SGHRS and CDR2 YFSETQ. The CDR3 has 15 amino acids. Trimming took 4 bases from V and 4 from J, leaving 17 bases between them. Method: immunoSEQ multiplex PCR; TCRdb's copy keeps in-frame clones and lacks some. The sample carries about 200,000 clones, around nine tenths recorded once. V and J are TRBV5-1 and TRBJ1-2; D is unresolved. Sequencing was performed on peripheral blood. The receptor's source is a man in his 60s with COVID-19, enrolled during active disease. CDR3 nucleotide sequence: TGCGCCAGCAGCGCCACCACCTTGACACGCTATGGCTACACCTTC. Encoded protein: CASSATTLTRYGYTF. The whole variable domain, filled in from reference TRBV5-1 and TRBJ1-2, reads KAGVTQTPRYLIKTRGQQVTLSCSPISGHRSVSWYQQTPGQGLQFLFEYFSETQRNKGNFPGRFSGRQFSNSRSEMNVSTLELGDSALYLCASSATTLTRYGYTFGSGTRLTVV.